This TCR beta chain was identified in a study of T cells in Graves' hyperthyroidism and ophthalmopathy. Study findings and constraints: Ophthalmopathy and stable hyperthyroidism were told apart by a 13 V-J model.

Germline CDR1 and CDR2: SNHLY and FYNNEI. V was cut by 6 bases and J by 9 bases, with 20 bases left in between. This CDR3 region has 14 residues. To note about this clonotype: The antigen remains undetermined. A read error may explain this, as a much larger clone is one base away.

Pregnant or lactating patients were excluded, as were those with uncontrolled infection or other autoimmune disease. TCR beta CDR3 regions were amplified from RNA transcripts. The HTBI primer set drove a first-round RT-PCR of the TCR CDR3. Using its own MiXCR run on the multiplex PCR reads, TCRdb lists one record per CDR3 protein. The sample shows 450,000 to 700,000 distinct CDR3 sequences, around 42% of them seen only once. The specimen was peripheral blood or thyroid tissue (not recorded which). This TCR was recovered from a woman aged 18-29 years with Graves' hyperthyroidism. V gene TRBV2 combines with J gene TRBJ1-2; D uncertain. CDR3 residues: CASRPTGQAYSYTF. CDR3 DNA: TGTGCCAGCAGGCCTACGGGTCAGGCTTATAGCTACACCTTC.